The 8 T cell receptor beta chains given below trace back to one sample, sequenced in a study of human T cells and chemical hapten exposure (dated by TCRdb to the early 2020s). The time point label for this specimen denotes: pre-sensitization, week 0. Taken with the paper, the label for treatment or condition translates to: therapeutic diphenylcyclopropenone sensitization with weekly scalp DPC. Library creation used RACE. Sequencer: NextSeq 500. TCRdb handled the public reads itself, with Q25 trimming in fastp and clone calling in MiXCR, and kept productive beta chains. Each entry is one CDR3 protein sequence, shown with its most common DNA and genes. In this sample the table shows approximately 370,000 distinct CDR3 sequences, about 5% of which occur a single time. The ten biggest clones cover under 9.5% of the sample. The sample in question was whole blood, obtained in connection with sensitization to the hapten diphenylcyclopropenone (DPC). Receptors were obtained from a young woman with alopecia areata. Some clones in this sample may be carry-over from other donors' samples.

This clonotype has more than one count but fewer than ten. The rearrangement joins TRBV7-3 to TRBJ2-5; D is perhaps TRBD2 (6 bases). The CDR3 has 15 residues. Trimming took 2 bases from V and 4 from J, leaving 14 bases between them. Germline assignment: CDR1 SGHTA and CDR2 FQGTGA. CDR3 nucleotide sequence: TGTGCCAGCAGCTTAGCCGGGAGCCTCGGAGAGACCCAGTACTTC. As protein: CASSLAGSLGETQYF.

The V and J genes are TRBV28 and TRBJ2-7; the D gene could be TRBD1 or TRBD2 (5 bases each). CDR3 length: 14 residues. V gave up 8 bases and J gave up 4 bases, with 18 bases separating them. Germline assignment: CDR1 MDHEN and CDR2 SYDVKM. For the CDR3, the DNA is TGTGCCAGCCACTCCGGGACCGACTTATACGAGCAGTACTTC. Translated, it gives CASHSGTDLYEQYF.

This clonotype came up many times. The chain is built from TRBV28 and TRBJ1-6, with 7 bases matching TRBD1. The V and J ends lost 4 bases and 7 bases, in that order; junction bases with no gene match: 10. CDR3 length equals 16 residues. CDR1 is MDHEN, CDR2 SYDVKM, per germline. CDR3 nucleotide sequence: TGTGCCAGCAGTTCACCACTACAGGGGAAGAATTCACCCCTCCACTTT. Its translation is CASSSPLQGKNSPLHF.

This clonotype has just a few counts. The CDR3, as DNA: TGTGCCAGCAGAGTAGCGGGGGGGTCGTCAGAGACCCAGTACTTC. Its protein product is CASRVAGGSSETQYF. The chain uses TRBV6-5 and TRBJ2-5; 11 bases map to TRBD2. The CDR3 covers 15 residues. Trimming cost V 6 bases and J 4 bases; bases outside gene matches: 7. The germline gives CDR1 MNHEY, CDR2 SVGAGI.

This clonotype was counted at least ten times. The J gene is TRBJ2-7, the V gene TRBV7-9, with D possibly TRBD1 on 6 matching bases. V lost 4 bases to trimming and J lost 2 bases, with 9 bases between them. The CDR3 extends over 13 amino acids. The germline V gene has CDR1 SEHNR and CDR2 FQNEAQ (reference sequence). This CDR3 is CASSSGHPYEQYF. In DNA, the CDR3 is TGTGCCAGCAGCTCGGGACACCCCTACGAGCAGTACTTC.

This clonotype was observed at least ten times. The V and J genes are TRBV6-2 or TRBV6-3 and TRBJ2-6; the match to TRBD2 covers 11 bases. This CDR3 is 18 amino acids long. From germline, CDR1 is MNHEY and CDR2 SVGEGT. V shed 5 bases and J 0 bases; nucleotides not matched to a gene: 6. In DNA form, the CDR3 reads TGTGCCAGCAGTCCACTAGCGGGGGTTCCCTCTGGGGCCAACGTCCTGACTTTC. It yields the protein CASSPLAGVPSGANVLTF.

This clonotype was counted ten times or more. V is TRBV6-1 and J is TRBJ2-1; 12 nucleotides match TRBD2. The J segment lost 0 bases and the V segment lost 5 bases, leaving 5 bases of the junction unmatched. In germline, CDR1 is MNHNS, CDR2 SASEGT. The CDR3 runs 17 residues. The CDR3 sequence is CASSRTSGASSYNEQFF. The CDR3 DNA is TGTGCCAGCAGTAGGACTAGCGGGGCAAGCTCCTACAATGAGCAGTTCTTC.

This clonotype occurred a few times. V usage is TRBV29-1 and J usage is TRBJ2-2; tentative D call: TRBD1 (5 bases). The CDR3 is 14 amino acids. V lost 2 bases, J lost 2 bases, and 9 bases lay in between. Germline V lookup: CDR1 SQVTM, CDR2 ANQGSEA. In nucleotides, the CDR3 is TGCAGCGTTGAATGGGGCCAAAACACCGGGGAGCTGTTTTTT. Its protein product is CSVEWGQNTGELFF.